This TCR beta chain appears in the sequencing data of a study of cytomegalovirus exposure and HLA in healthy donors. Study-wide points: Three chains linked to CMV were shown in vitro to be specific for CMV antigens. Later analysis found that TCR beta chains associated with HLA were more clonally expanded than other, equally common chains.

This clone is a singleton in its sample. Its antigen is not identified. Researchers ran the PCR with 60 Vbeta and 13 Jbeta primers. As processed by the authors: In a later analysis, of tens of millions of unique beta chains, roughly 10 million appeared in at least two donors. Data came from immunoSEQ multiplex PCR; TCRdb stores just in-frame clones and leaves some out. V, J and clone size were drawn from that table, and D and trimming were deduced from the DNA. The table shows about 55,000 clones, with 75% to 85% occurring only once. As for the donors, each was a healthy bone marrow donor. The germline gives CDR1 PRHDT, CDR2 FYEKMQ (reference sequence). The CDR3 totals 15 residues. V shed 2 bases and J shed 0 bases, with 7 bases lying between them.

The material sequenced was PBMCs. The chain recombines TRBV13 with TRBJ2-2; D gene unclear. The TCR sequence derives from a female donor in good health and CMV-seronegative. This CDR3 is CASSLRTTNTGELFF. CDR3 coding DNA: TGTGCCAGCAGCTTAAGAACTACGAACACCGGGGAGCTGTTTTTT.